Each of the 24 T cell receptor beta chains below was sequenced from the same sample in a study of T cells in tuberculosis listed by TCRdb under 2018. The library was prepared using the immunoSEQ multiplex PCR assay. In TCRdb, the immuneACCESS table is reduced to in-frame sequences with V and J assigned. These tables do not hold every clone; where another copy was compared, an unresolved V gene accounts for under half, and the others remain unexplained. Here the sample has about 43,000 clones; approximately 94% occur a single time. Of the sample, 1.5% to 2% falls within the top ten clones. Sequencing was done on a sample of PBMCs. These receptors were taken from a donor between 5 and 29 years old with latent tuberculosis or without tuberculosis infection. Some clones in this sample may be carry-over from other donors' samples.

The chain recombines TRBV6-1 with TRBJ1-2, with TRBD1 matching over 10 bases. Germline lookup yields CDR1 MNHNS and CDR2 SASEGT. The CDR3 is made up of 16 amino acids. V lost 2 bases and J lost 4; bases outside the gene matches: 7. The CDR3 is CASSEYRDRGSYGYTF. CDR3 bases: TGTGCCAGCAGTGAATACCGGGACAGGGGATCCTATGGCTACACCTTC.

This chain connects TRBV4-3 to TRBJ1-2; D is ambiguous. This CDR3 has 15 residues. The germline V and J ends were trimmed by 3 bases and 5 bases, with 16 bases remaining between them. Germline V gene sequence: CDR1 LGHNA, CDR2 YSLEER. CDR3 bases: TGCGCCAGCAGCCAGGGCCGGTCGGTTTTGTATGGCTACACCTTC. Amino acids: CASSQGRSVLYGYTF.

The chain combines TRBV28 with TRBJ2-7; 8 nucleotides match TRBD2. Germline lookup yields CDR1 MDHEN and CDR2 SYDVKM. Trimming at V came to 1 base and at J to 5 bases, leaving 10 bases not matched to a gene. This CDR3 has 16 amino acids. CDR3 coding DNA: TGTGCCAGCAGTTTATCAAGGACTAGCATCAGGGACGAGCAGTACTTC. This translates into CASSLSRTSIRDEQYF.

The chain employs TRBV7-3 and TRBJ2-7; D might be TRBD2 (6 bases). The CDR3 consists of 14 residues. The ends were cut back, 2 bases at V and 1 base at J, with 9 bases in the middle. Germline V gene data show CDR1 as SGHTA and CDR2 as FQGTGA. The CDR3 is CASSLYAGSYEQYF. The DNA of the CDR3 is TGTGCCAGCAGCTTATACGCGGGGTCCTACGAGCAGTACTTC. Supplemented by reference TRBV7-3 and TRBJ2-7, the full variable domain reads GAGVSQTPSNKVTEKGKYVELRCDPISGHTALYWYRQSLGQGPEFLIYFQGTGAADDSGLPNDRFFAVRPEGSVSTLKIQRTERGDSAVYLCASSLYAGSYEQYFGPGTRLTVT.

The rearrangement links TRBV7-9 to TRBJ2-2; 12 nucleotides agree with TRBD2. The V segment lost 5 bases and the J segment 5 bases; nucleotides outside the gene matches: 6. This CDR3 is built from 16 residues. Germline V gene lookup returns CDR1 SEHNR and CDR2 FQNEAQ (reference sequence). The CDR3 nucleotides read TGTGCCAGCAGCCCCTCGCTAGCGGGAGGGACCGGGGAGCTGTTTTTT. It translates to CASSPSLAGGTGELFF.

This chain connects TRBV9 to TRBJ2-7, with D perhaps matching TRBD2 (6 bases). This CDR3 comprises 13 residues. V lost 3 bases, J lost 4 bases, and 11 bases lay in between. Germline CDR1 reads SGDLS; CDR2 reads YYNGEE. The CDR3 bases are TGTGCCAGCAGCGCGGGAGAATTTTACGAGCAGTACTTC. It yields the protein CASSAGEFYEQYF.

The chain couples TRBV6-5 to TRBJ1-5; 8 positions agree with TRBD1. Trimming removed 5 bases from V and 1 base from J; junction bases left unmatched: 4. CDR1 MNHEY and CDR2 SVGAGI come from the germline V gene. The CDR3 length is 15 residues. CDR3 bases: TGTGCCAGCAGTCACAGGGGGGGAAGCAATCAGCCCCAGCATTTT. Translating it yields CASSHRGGSNQPQHF.

The chain has TRBV7-9 and TRBJ2-5; no definite D call. The V gene lost 2 bases and the J gene lost 3 bases, with 7 bases spanning the gap. The CDR3 is 13 amino acids. Germline CDR1 SEHNR, CDR2 FQNEAQ (reference sequence). The CDR3 reads CASSLRLEETQYF. The DNA for the CDR3 is TGTGCCAGCAGCTTAAGGCTAGAAGAGACCCAGTACTTC.

This clone occurred once. The chain couples TRBV7-8 to TRBJ2-1; TRBD2 matches 13 bases. Germline loops: CDR1 SGHVS, CDR2 FQNEAQ. The CDR3 contains 21 residues. Trimming at V came to 1 base and at J to 0 bases, leaving 12 bases not matched to a gene. The CDR3 region is CASSLGLARLAGGGSYNEQFF. In nucleotides, the CDR3 is TGTGCCAGCAGCTTAGGGTTGGCACGACTAGCGGGAGGAGGCTCCTACAATGAGCAGTTCTTC.

V and J are TRBV5-1 and TRBJ2-5; TRBD2 is a possible D gene (6 bases). CDR3 length: 13 amino acids. The germline V gene has CDR1 SGHRS and CDR2 YFSETQ. V gave up 7 bases and J gave up 3 bases, with 13 bases separating them. In DNA form, the CDR3 reads TGCGCCAGCGCCTTCGGGGGAGAAGAGACCCAGTACTTC. It codes for CASAFGGEETQYF.

The V call is TRBV5-4, the J call TRBJ1-2; 7 nucleotides agree with TRBD1. The junction had 6 bases not matched to a gene; V was cut back by 1 base and J by 6 bases. Germline loops: CDR1 SGHNT, CDR2 YYREEE (reference sequence). CDR3 length: 14 residues. The CDR3 is CASSLTGAIDGYTF. In DNA form, the CDR3 reads TGTGCCAGCAGCTTGACAGGGGCTATCGATGGCTACACCTTC.

V usage is TRBV29-1 and J usage is TRBJ1-5; possible D gene TRBD1, 6 bases. The CDR3 has 13 amino acids. V lost 4 bases, J lost 6 bases, and 13 bases lay in between. CDR1 is SQVTM and CDR2 is ANQGSEA in the germline V gene. This CDR3 is CSVGAGDGQPQHF. As DNA, the CDR3 is TGCAGCGTTGGTGCAGGGGACGGTCAGCCCCAGCATTTT.

The chain joins TRBV6-1 to TRBJ2-3; D might be TRBD2 (6 bases). CDR3 length: 13 amino acids. The germline V and J ends were trimmed by 6 bases and 4 bases, with 11 bases remaining between them. Germline V lookup: CDR1 MNHNS, CDR2 SASEGT. The chain's CDR3 is CASRTGLPDTQYF. CDR3 sequence (DNA): TGTGCCAGCAGAACGGGACTTCCAGATACGCAGTATTTT.

V is TRBV5-1 and J is TRBJ2-7, with 11 bases matching TRBD2. J was trimmed by 5 bases and V by 4 bases; bases with no gene match: 5. The germline V gene encodes CDR1 SGHRS and CDR2 YFSETQ. The CDR3 extends over 14 amino acids. CDR3 coding DNA: TGCGCCAGCAGCCTGACTAGCGGGATCAACGAGCAGTACTTC. It specifies CASSLTSGINEQYF.

The rearrangement joins TRBV4-3 to TRBJ1-2; 11 bases fit TRBD1. Germline CDR1 reads LGHNA; CDR2 reads YSLEER. J was trimmed by 4 bases and V by 1 base; bases with no gene match: 2. This CDR3 has 15 residues. CDR3 amino acids: CASSQGTGGFYGYTF. The CDR3 nucleotides are TGCGCCAGCAGCCAAGGGACAGGGGGCTTCTATGGCTACACCTTC.

This chain uses TRBV9 with TRBJ1-3; possible D gene TRBD1, 5 bases. The length of the CDR3 is 15 residues. The germline CDR1 and CDR2 sequences are SGDLS and YYNGEE. Trimming removed 0 bases at V and 0 bases at J, with 7 bases between. CDR3 nucleotide sequence: TGTGCCAGCAGCGTAGGACAGCCCTCTGGAAACACCATATATTTT. It encodes CASSVGQPSGNTIYF.

The count of this clone is one. This chain connects TRBV4-3 to TRBJ2-5; D perhaps matches TRBD1 (5 bases). Per germline, CDR1 LGHNA and CDR2 YSLEER. CDR3 length: 13 amino acids. V shed 1 base and J shed 5 bases, with 8 bases lying between them. CDR3 protein: CASSQGTLETQYF. CDR3 in DNA: TGCGCCAGCAGCCAAGGGACACTTGAGACCCAGTACTTC.

V usage is TRBV15 and J usage is TRBJ1-1, with D possibly TRBD1 on 6 matching bases. Germline-derived CDR1 and CDR2 are LNHNV and YYDKDF (reference sequence). The CDR3 consists of 14 residues. V shed 0 bases and J shed 8 bases, with 13 bases lying between them. This CDR3 is CATSRDPETGEAFF. CDR3 sequence (DNA): TGTGCCACCAGCAGAGATCCTGAGACAGGAGAAGCTTTCTTT.

V is TRBV28 and J is TRBJ2-7, with 8 bases that match TRBD1. The CDR3 spans 14 residues. V lost 6 bases and J lost 6; bases outside the gene matches: 10. In germline, CDR1 is MDHEN, CDR2 SYDVKM. This CDR3 is CASSREPGQAEQYF. CDR3 coding DNA: TGTGCCAGCAGCCGCGAACCGGGACAGGCCGAGCAGTACTTC. The whole variable domain, filled in from reference TRBV28 and TRBJ2-7, reads DVKVTQSSRYLVKRTGEKVFLECVQDMDHENMFWYRQDPGLGLRLIYFSYDVKMKEKGDIPEGYSVSREKKERFSLILESASTNQTSMYLCASSREPGQAEQYFGPGTRLTVT.

The chain has TRBV19 and TRBJ2-3; weak D call: TRBD2 (7 bases). Per germline, CDR1 LNHDA and CDR2 SQIVND (reference sequence). The CDR3 length is 18 residues. The V end lost 3 bases, the J end lost 7 bases, and 26 bases lay between the germline ends. CDR3 region: CASSIGLGQRDFSYTQYF. As DNA, the CDR3 is TGTGCCAGTAGTATCGGACTTGGACAGCGGGACTTTTCCTATACGCAGTATTTT.

V usage is TRBV5-4 and J usage is TRBJ1-1; 7 positions match TRBD1. The trim removed 5 bases at V and 2 bases at J, leaving 6 bases unmatched. The CDR3 consists of 14 residues. The germline V gene encodes CDR1 SGHNT and CDR2 YYREEE (reference sequence). The CDR3 loop reads CASSRDSINTEAFF. The CDR3 DNA sequence: TGTGCCAGCAGTAGGGACAGTATCAACACTGAAGCTTTCTTT.

The V gene is TRBV19, the J gene TRBJ2-7, with D perhaps TRBD1 (5 bases). Germline V gene data show CDR1 as LNHDA and CDR2 as SQIVND (reference sequence). V shed 6 bases and J shed 3 bases, with 18 bases lying between them. The CDR3 is 15 amino acids. The CDR3 region has the DNA TGTGCCAGTAGAGTCGTAGGGGCCAGGGACTACGAGCAGTACTTC. Translating gives CASRVVGARDYEQYF.

The V call is TRBV29-1, the J call TRBJ1-1; no definite D call. This CDR3 is built from 15 residues. V was cut by 4 bases and J by 1 base, with 16 bases left in between. Germline V lookup: CDR1 SQVTM, CDR2 ANQGSEA. The CDR3 DNA reads as TGCAGCGTTGTTGGGAGGGTTTCGCGGAACACTGAAGCTTTCTTT. It translates to CSVVGRVSRNTEAFF.

The chain carries TRBV7-8 and TRBJ2-1, with D tentatively TRBD2 (6 bases). Trimming left V 0 bases short and J 4 bases short, with 10 bases between. The germline gives CDR1 SGHVS, CDR2 FQNEAQ. CDR3 length: 15 amino acids. The CDR3 here is CASSLAPGVYNEQFF. CDR3 DNA: TGTGCCAGCAGCTTAGCACCGGGAGTTTACAATGAGCAGTTCTTC.